What follows are 10 T cell receptor beta chains derived from one specimen sequenced in a study of T cell repertoires in cytomegalovirus infection. Antigen specificity for these receptors is unknown. TCRdb used MiXCR to reprocess the reads, holding one entry per CDR3 protein. Of roughly 990,000 distinct CDR3 sequences listed, around 30% are singletons. The input for sequencing was cultured CD8+ T cells from PBMCs, taken from culture after CMV antigen stimulation. These receptors originate from a human donor in good health (CMV status not recorded). Some clones in this sample may be carry-over from other donors' samples.

A few counts support this clonotype. The rearrangement joins TRBV27 to TRBJ2-2; tentative D call: TRBD2 (7 bases). Germline V gene data show CDR1 as MNHEY and CDR2 as SMNVEV (reference sequence). Trimming stripped 3 bases from V and 0 bases from J, with 14 bases between. There are 17 residues in the CDR3. CDR3 protein: CASSFSAGDTNTGELFF. CDR3 bases: TGTGCCAGCAGTTTCTCCGCGGGGGACACGAACACCGGGGAGCTGTTTTTT.

The chain recombines TRBV5-4 with TRBJ1-5; D remains unclear. The CDR3 is 16 amino acids. Germline V lookup: CDR1 SGHNT, CDR2 YYREEE (reference sequence). Trimming took off 1 base at V and 2 bases at J, with 13 bases between the two ends. The CDR3 coding sequence is TGTGCCAGCAGCTTGATGGCACCGGATGGCAATCAGCCCCAGCATTTT. It is translated as CASSLMAPDGNQPQHF. The complete variable domain, with remaining parts taken from reference TRBV5-4 and TRBJ1-5, reads ETGVTQSPTHLIKTRGQQVTLRCSSQSGHNTVSWYQQALGQGPQFIFQYYREEENGRGNFPPRFSGLQFPNYSSELNVNALELDDSALYLCASSLMAPDGNQPQHFGDGTRLSIL.

The chain is built from TRBV7-9 and TRBJ1-5; no clear D. V gave up 5 bases and J gave up 6 bases, with 11 bases separating them. This CDR3 comprises 13 residues. The germline CDR1 and CDR2 sequences are SEHNR and FQNEAQ (reference sequence). In DNA form, the CDR3 reads TGTGCCAGCAGCAACGGTAGCGGTCAGCCCCAGCATTTT. It is translated as CASSNGSGQPQHF.

This clonotype has only one observation. The rearrangement uses TRBV4-2 and TRBJ2-7, with no clear D. V shed 0 bases and J shed 3 bases, with 9 bases lying between them. The V gene's germline CDR1 is LGHNA and CDR2 YNFKEQ. The CDR3 consists of 14 residues. The CDR3 loop is CASSQESVGYEQYF. The CDR3 bases are TGTGCCAGCAGCCAAGAATCGGTGGGCTACGAGCAGTACTTC.

The V and J genes are TRBV7-6 and TRBJ2-7; 8 bases map to TRBD1. Losses at the gene ends were 5 bases for V and 4 bases for J; bases not matched to a gene: 19. Germline CDR1 SGHVS, CDR2 FNYEAQ. The CDR3 extends over 18 amino acids. The CDR3 coding sequence is TGTGCCAGCAGCAACCGGGACAGGTACTCCATCTTTTGGTACGAGCAGTACTTC. Translating gives CASSNRDRYSIFWYEQYF.

This clonotype has more than one count but fewer than ten. V gene TRBV27 combines with J gene TRBJ1-4; 8 nucleotides align to TRBD1. CDR1 MNHEY and CDR2 SMNVEV come from the germline V gene (reference sequence). The CDR3 is 14 amino acids. After removal of 10 bases from V and 5 bases from J, the junction contained 9 bases not matched to a gene. CDR3 in amino acids: CATSIGQGNEKLFF. The CDR3 coding sequence is TGTGCCACCTCTATAGGACAGGGAAATGAAAAACTGTTTTTT.

The chain recombines TRBV19 with TRBJ2-6; maybe TRBD1 (6 bases). The CDR3 extends over 17 amino acids. Trimming left V 5 bases short and J 0 bases short, with 14 bases between. Germline CDR1 reads LNHDA; CDR2 reads SQIVND (reference sequence). The CDR3 here is CASSSFRDNSGANVLTF. The CDR3 nucleotides are TGTGCCAGTAGTTCATTCCGGGACAACTCTGGGGCCAACGTCCTGACTTTC.

This clonotype was observed a handful of times. This chain joins TRBV4-1 and TRBJ1-2; TRBD1 is a possible D gene (5 bases). Germline CDR1 reads MGHRA; CDR2 reads YSYEKL. The CDR3 length is 16 residues. Trimming removed 4 bases from V and 2 bases from J, with 17 bases in between. CDR3 loop: CASSPIWGRTNYGYTF. The CDR3 DNA is TGCGCCAGCAGCCCAATCTGGGGCCGGACCAACTATGGCTACACCTTC.

The chain combines TRBV7-9 with TRBJ2-3; possible D gene TRBD1, 5 bases. The CDR3 has 15 amino acids. CDR1 and CDR2 (germline): SEHNR, FQNEAQ (reference sequence). Between the trimmed V and J ends, which lost 5 bases and 0 bases, there was a span of 12 bases. CDR3 amino acids: CASSPGRDSTDTQYF. The CDR3 nucleotides read TGTGCCAGCAGCCCCGGCAGGGATAGCACAGATACGCAGTATTTT.

V and J are TRBV5-5 and TRBJ1-1; D is undetermined. Germline-derived CDR1 and CDR2 are SGHKS and YYEKEE (reference sequence). The CDR3 runs 14 residues. V was cut by 4 bases and J by 1 base, with 11 bases left in between. CDR3 bases: TGTGCCAGCAGCCCTGTCAGCCGGAACACTGAAGCTTTCTTT. Amino acid sequence: CASSPVSRNTEAFF.